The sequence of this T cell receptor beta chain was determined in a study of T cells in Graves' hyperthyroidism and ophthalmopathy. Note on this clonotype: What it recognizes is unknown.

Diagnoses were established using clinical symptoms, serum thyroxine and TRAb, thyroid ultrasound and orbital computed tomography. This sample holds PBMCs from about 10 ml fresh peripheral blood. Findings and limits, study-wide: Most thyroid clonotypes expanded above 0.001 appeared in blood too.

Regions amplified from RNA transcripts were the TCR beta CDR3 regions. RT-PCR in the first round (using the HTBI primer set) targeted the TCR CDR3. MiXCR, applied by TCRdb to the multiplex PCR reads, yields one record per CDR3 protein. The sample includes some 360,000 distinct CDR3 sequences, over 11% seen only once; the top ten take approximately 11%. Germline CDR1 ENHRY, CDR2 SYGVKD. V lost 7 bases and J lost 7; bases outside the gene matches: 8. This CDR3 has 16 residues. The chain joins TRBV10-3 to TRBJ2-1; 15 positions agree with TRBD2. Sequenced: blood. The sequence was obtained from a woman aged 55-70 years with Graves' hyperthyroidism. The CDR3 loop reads CAITRGLAGGPNEQFF. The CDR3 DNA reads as TGTGCCATCACCCGCGGACTAGCGGGAGGGCCAAATGAGCAGTTCTTC.